This T cell receptor beta chain was sequenced in a study of ipilimumab plus nivolumab after autologous stem cell transplantation. The CDR3 spans 12 residues. Germline-derived CDR1 and CDR2 are SGHTS and YDEGEE. Trimming removed 4 bases from V and 2 bases from J, with 5 bases in between. The table came from immunoSEQ multiplex PCR; TCRdb's copy has only in-frame clones and leaves some out. The sample lists over 10,000 clones; 60% to 80% were seen once. The chain combines TRBV5-8 with TRBJ2-3, with D perhaps given as TRBD1 or TRBD2 (5 bases each). Sequenced here: PBMCs, sampled in a trial of ipilimumab plus nivolumab as post-transplant consolidation. The source of this sequence is a male donor with diffuse large B-cell lymphoma. CDR3: CASSGTTDTQYF. The CDR3 DNA follows: TGTGCCAGCAGCGGGACCACAGATACGCAGTATTTT.